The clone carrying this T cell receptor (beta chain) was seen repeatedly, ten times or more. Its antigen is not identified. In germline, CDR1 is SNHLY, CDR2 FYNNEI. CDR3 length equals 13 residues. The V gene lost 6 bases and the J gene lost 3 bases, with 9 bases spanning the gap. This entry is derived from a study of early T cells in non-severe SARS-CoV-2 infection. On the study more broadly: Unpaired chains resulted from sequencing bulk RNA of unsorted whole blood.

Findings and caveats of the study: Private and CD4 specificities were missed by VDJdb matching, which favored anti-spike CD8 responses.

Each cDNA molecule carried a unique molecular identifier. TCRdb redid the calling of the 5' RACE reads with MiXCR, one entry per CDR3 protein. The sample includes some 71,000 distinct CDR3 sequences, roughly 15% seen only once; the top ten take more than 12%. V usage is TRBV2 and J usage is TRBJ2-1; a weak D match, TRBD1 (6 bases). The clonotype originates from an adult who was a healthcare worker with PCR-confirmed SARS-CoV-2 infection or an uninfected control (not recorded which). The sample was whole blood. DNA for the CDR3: TGTGCCAGCAGCAGGACAGTCTACAATGAGCAGTTCTTC. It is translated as CASSRTVYNEQFF.